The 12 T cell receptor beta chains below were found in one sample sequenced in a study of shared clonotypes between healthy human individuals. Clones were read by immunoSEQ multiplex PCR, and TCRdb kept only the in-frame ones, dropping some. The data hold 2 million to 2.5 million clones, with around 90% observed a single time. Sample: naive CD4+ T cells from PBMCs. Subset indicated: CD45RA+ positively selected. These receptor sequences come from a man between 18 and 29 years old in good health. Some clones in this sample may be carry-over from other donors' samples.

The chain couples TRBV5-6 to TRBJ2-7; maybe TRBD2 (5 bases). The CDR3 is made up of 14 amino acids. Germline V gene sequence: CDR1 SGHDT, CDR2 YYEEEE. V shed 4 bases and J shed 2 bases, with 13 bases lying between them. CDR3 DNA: TGTGCCAGCAGCCCAAGGACGGGAACCTACGAGCAGTACTTC. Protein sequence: CASSPRTGTYEQYF.

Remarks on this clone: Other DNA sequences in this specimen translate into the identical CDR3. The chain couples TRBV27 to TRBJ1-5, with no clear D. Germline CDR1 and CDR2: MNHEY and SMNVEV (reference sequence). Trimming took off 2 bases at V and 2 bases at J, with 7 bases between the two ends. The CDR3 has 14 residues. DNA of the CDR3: TGTGCCAGCAGTTTAGGTTGGGGCAATCAGCCCCAGCATTTT. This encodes CASSLGWGNQPQHF.

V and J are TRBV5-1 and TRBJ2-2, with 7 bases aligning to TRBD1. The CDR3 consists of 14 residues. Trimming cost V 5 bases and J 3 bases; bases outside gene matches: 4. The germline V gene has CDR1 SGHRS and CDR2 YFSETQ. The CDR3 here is CASSKTGDTGELFF. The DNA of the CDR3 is TGCGCCAGCAGTAAAACAGGGGACACCGGGGAGCTGTTTTTT.

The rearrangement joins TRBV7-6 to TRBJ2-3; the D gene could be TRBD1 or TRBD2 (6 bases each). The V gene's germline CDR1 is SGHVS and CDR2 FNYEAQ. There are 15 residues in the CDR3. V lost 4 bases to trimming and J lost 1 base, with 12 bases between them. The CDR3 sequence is CASSWRDIGTDTQYF. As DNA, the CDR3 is TGTGCCAGCAGCTGGCGGGACATTGGCACAGATACGCAGTATTTT.

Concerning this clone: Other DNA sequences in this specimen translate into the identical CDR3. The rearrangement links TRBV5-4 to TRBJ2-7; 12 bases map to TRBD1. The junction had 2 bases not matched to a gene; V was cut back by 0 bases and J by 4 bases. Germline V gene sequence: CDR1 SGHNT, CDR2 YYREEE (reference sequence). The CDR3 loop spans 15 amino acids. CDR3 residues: CASSLAGQGAYEQYF. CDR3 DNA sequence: TGTGCCAGCAGCTTGGCGGGACAGGGGGCTTACGAGCAGTACTTC.

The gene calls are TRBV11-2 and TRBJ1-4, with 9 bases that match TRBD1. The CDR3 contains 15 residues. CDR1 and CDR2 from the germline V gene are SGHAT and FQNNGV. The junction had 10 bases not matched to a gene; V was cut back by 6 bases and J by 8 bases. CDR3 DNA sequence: TGTGCCAGCAGGCAACTTACCGGGACAGGGGAAAAACTGTTTTTT. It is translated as CASRQLTGTGEKLFF. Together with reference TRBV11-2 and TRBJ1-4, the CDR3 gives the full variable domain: EAGVAQSPRYKIIEKRQSVAFWCNPISGHATLYWYQQILGQGPKLLIQFQNNGVVDDSQLPKDRFSAERLKGVDSTLKIQPAKLEDSAVYLCASRQLTGTGEKLFFGSGTQLSVL.

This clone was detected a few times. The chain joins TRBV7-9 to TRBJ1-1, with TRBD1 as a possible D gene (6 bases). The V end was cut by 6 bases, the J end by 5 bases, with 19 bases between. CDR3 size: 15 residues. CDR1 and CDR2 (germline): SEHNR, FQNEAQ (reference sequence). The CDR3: CASRLVTGQETEAFF. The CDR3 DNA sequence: TGTGCCAGCAGATTGGTAACAGGGCAGGAGACTGAAGCTTTCTTT.

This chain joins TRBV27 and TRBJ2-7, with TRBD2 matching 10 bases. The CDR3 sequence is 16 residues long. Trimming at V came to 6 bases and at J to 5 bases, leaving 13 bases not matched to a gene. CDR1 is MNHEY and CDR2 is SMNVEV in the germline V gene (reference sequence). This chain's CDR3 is CASRLSGRASLHEQYF. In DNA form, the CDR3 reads TGTGCCAGCAGGCTCAGCGGGAGGGCCTCGTTGCACGAGCAGTACTTC.

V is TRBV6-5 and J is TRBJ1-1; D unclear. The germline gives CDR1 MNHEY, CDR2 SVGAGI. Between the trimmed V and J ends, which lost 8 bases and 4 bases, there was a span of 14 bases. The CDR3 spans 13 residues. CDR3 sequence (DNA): TGTGCCAGCGTCGGCCCTAAGGGCACTGAAGCTTTCTTT. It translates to CASVGPKGTEAFF.

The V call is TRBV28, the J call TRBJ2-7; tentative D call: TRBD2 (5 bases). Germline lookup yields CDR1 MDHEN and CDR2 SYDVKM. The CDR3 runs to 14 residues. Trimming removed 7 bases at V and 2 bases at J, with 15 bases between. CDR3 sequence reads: CASIERQETYEQYF. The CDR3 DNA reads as TGTGCCAGCATAGAGCGGCAAGAGACCTACGAGCAGTACTTC.

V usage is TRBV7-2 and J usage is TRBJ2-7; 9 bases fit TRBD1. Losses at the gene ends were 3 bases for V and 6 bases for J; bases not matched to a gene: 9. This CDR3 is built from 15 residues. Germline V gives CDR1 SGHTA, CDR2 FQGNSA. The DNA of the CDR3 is TGTGCCAGCAGCTTCTCAACCGGGACAGGGCTCGAGCAGTACTTC. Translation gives CASSFSTGTGLEQYF.

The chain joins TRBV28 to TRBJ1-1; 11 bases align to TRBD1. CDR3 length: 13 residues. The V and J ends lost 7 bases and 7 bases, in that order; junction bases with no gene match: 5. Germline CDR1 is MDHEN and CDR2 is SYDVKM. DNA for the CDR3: TGTGCCAGCAAGGGACAGGGGGTTAATGAAGCTTTCTTT. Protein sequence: CASKGQGVNEAFF.